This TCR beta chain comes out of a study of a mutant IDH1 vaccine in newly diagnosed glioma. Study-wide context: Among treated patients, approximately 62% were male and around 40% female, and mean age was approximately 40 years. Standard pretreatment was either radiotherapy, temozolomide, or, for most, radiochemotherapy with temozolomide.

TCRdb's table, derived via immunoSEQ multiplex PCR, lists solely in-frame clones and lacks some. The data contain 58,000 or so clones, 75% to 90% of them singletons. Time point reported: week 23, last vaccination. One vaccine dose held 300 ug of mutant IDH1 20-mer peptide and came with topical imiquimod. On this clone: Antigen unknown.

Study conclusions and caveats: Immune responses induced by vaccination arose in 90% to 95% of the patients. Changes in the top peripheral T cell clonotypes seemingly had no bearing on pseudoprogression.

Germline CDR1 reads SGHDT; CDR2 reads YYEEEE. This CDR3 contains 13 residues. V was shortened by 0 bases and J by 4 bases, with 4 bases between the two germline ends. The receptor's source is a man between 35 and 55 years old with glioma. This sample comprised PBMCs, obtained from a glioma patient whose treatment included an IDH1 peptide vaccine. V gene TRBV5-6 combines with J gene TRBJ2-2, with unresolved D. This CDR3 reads CASSLGITGELFF. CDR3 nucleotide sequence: TGTGCCAGCAGCTTGGGGATCACCGGGGAGCTGTTTTTT.